This TCR beta chain emerged from a study of tumor and adjacent non-tumor tissue in lung cancer. Study at large: There were some 11 adenocarcinoma, a couple of squamous cell carcinoma and 1 small cell lung cancer cases. On average, productive TCRbeta reads reached roughly 4 million per sample.

Three rounds of nested PCR, following a modified ARM-PCR protocol, produced the TCRbeta library. One entry per CDR3 protein, called by TCRdb with MiXCR from the multiplex PCR reads. The sample lists fewer than 75,000 distinct CDR3 sequences, approximately 73% occurring once. Findings and caveats of the study: TCR diversity was significantly greater in tumor than normal lung tissue.

J lost 3 bases, V lost 6 bases, and 6 bases had no gene match. Germline lookup yields CDR1 MNHEY and CDR2 SVGEGT. The CDR3 is made up of 14 amino acids. In the case of this clonotype: Its antigen is currently unknown.

This sample's RNA came from whole unsorted tissue. Distant lung tissue was collected more than 3 cm away from the tumor edge. V usage is TRBV6-2 or TRBV6-3 and J usage is TRBJ2-7; TRBD1 aligns across 9 bases. The specimen was distant non-tumor lung tissue. This TCR was recovered from a man in his 60s with non-small cell lung cancer. CDR3 nucleotide sequence: TGTGCCAGCAGAGAACCGGGACAGGGCTACGAGCAGTACTTC. Its translation: CASREPGQGYEQYF.